This section outlines one T cell receptor (beta chain) sequence together with its context. This clone has ten or more counts. What this receptor recognizes is not known. There are no base qualities to consult, and no much larger clone falls within one base. These data are taken from a study of cytomegalovirus exposure and HLA in healthy donors (dated by TCRdb to about 2017). Describing the broader study: An earlier analysis of several hundred of the donors reported 250 to 350 Gb of sequence data and 117 million unique TCR beta sequences obtained from about 180 million T cells. Genome-wide SNP genotypes for about three fifths of the 666 donors were used in a later genetic analysis, which treated that subset as a discovery cohort. The study profiled the T cell repertoires of 550 to 700 subjects by immunosequencing and related them to cytomegalovirus serostatus. Across about 370 genotyped donors of the cohort, an average of approximately 200,000 unique TCR beta nucleotide sequences per donor were sequenced, and approximately 17% of those sequences were non-productive. The study aimed to test whether signatures of past pathogen exposure could be identified by cataloging public T cell receptors. Of the approximately 400 genotyped donors, over 65% fell in the genetic ancestry cluster associated with self-reported Caucasian donors. All discovery cohort repertoires had been generated on a single sequencing platform. Donor age, sex, ethnicity and CMV serostatus were compiled alongside the repertoire data. A later analysis re-analyzed previously published TCR beta repertoires from 550 to 700 donors and added high-resolution HLA genotyping to study TCR occurrence patterns. Around 320 gigabases of sequencing data and tens of millions of unique TCR sequences were included in an early release covering around 650 HLA-typed donors. In the later analysis, no new phenotypic data were used to find candidate immune exposures; instead, reliance was placed on TCR beta sequences and their occurrence across donors. To predict cytomegalovirus infection status, the study brought together high-throughput TCR immunosequencing, statistical association of individual TCRs with disease status, and machine learning. HLA typing covered class I and class II loci at four-digit resolution. Typing coverage varied by locus: about 620-630 donors for A, B, C, DRB1 and DQB1; approximately 500 for DQA1; some 610 for DPA1; under 490 for DPB1. An earlier analysis of around 580 of the donors used high-throughput TCR beta sequencing to judge whether each TCR beta V gene segment behaved as functional or pseudogenic. Five DR-DQ haplotypes were handled as single units for association and clustering because linkage in the cohort was strong. Besides the first cohort of 666 subjects, a separate validation cohort made up of 120 different subjects was used.

The cohort was made up of several hundred healthy bone marrow donors. Cohort members were all nominally healthy when sampled, although unrecorded immune exposures were likely present. The donor was CMV seronegative and belonged to the group of more than 300 seronegative cohort members. Each donor provided a peripheral blood sample, and peripheral blood mononuclear cells were used for TCR beta sequencing. The Qiagen DNeasy Blood Extraction Kit was used to extract genomic DNA from the blood cell samples. Library prep was done by the immunoSEQ multiplex PCR assay. A mixture of 60 forward primers for TCR Vbeta segments and 13 reverse primers for TCR Jbeta segments was used in the multiplex PCR. Amplification of the CDR3 region of rearranged TCR beta genes was performed with a multiplex PCR assay on genomic DNA. The amplified TCR beta libraries were sequenced on the Illumina HiSeq System as 87-base-pair reads. As for how the authors treated the data: A later analysis tallied tens of millions of unique TCR beta chains across the approximately 670 repertoires, and about 10 million of those chains were shared by two or more donors. To remove PCR and sequencing errors, raw reads were error-corrected and collapsed into unique sequences using a nearest-neighbor algorithm that merged closely related sequences. V, D and J gene segments were assigned by aligning CDR3 sequences to IMGT reference sequences. For a sequence to be retained, a match of at least six nucleotides was required to both a V gene segment and a J gene segment. Rearrangements were classified as productive when the CDR3 lacked stop codons and remained in frame with V and J, and all other rearrangements were classified as non-productive. CDR3 was defined by IMGT convention, running from the second conserved V-encoded cysteine to the conserved J-encoded phenylalanine. In an earlier analysis of approximately 500 of the donors, sequences lacking an unambiguous match to a single V gene segment were excluded. An earlier analysis of almost 600 of the donors classified V segments as functional when productive rearrangements were above 56.7% and as segregating when the standard deviation between donors was above 5%. A statistical classification framework was built to diagnose cytomegalovirus status from the catalog of TCR beta chain sequences. In a later analysis, V and J genes were assigned by comparing TCR nucleotide sequences against IMGT/GENE-DB human TR gene sequences. A later analysis assigned CDR3 sequences and most-parsimonious VDJ recombination scenarios with the TCRdist pipeline. A later analysis defined each TCR beta chain by its CDR3 amino acid sequence plus V-gene family, and excluded reads lacking a unique V-gene family. A later analysis removed 500 to 600 highly shared, low-generation-probability nucleotide sequences to deal with suspected cross-contamination and a sequencing artifact. For each public chain, a later analysis derived a clonal expansion index from normalized ranks of inferred template counts within each repertoire. Generation probabilities in a later analysis came from a VDJ recombination model fitted to out-of-frame rearrangements, and those results were checked against IGoR. Hypergeometric tests were used in a later analysis to score TCR-TCR, TCR-HLA and TCR-CMV co-occurrence, with a repertoire-size bias correction applied to the TCR pairs. To estimate false discovery rates, a later analysis permuted the HLA or CMV assignments 20 times. In a later analysis, co-occurring TCRs were grouped with DBSCAN, and TCRdist sequence similarity was added when clustering was performed within HLA-allele-positive subsets. For co-occurrence clustering, repertoires with fewer than 30,000 or more than 120,000 public chains were excluded, along with roughly 5 repertoires with anomalous nucleotide sharing. This immuneACCESS table, as held by TCRdb, lists in-frame sequences with V and J called but not all clones. Of the missing ones, under half trace to an unresolved V gene in checked studies; the others have no known cause. The DNA gave D and trimming, while V, J and clone size come from that table. This sample is represented by approximately 140,000 clones; around 79% of them were singletons. Of the sample, 3% to 4% is held by the ten largest clones.

The study at large found these results: It was suggested by the authors that the approach could potentially be generalized to other disease states and immunological phenotypes. According to a later analysis, TCR association rates differed among HLA loci, with DRB1 alleles showing the most associated TCRs and HLA-C alleles showing the fewest. Several of the top co-occurrence clusters appeared to be linked to parvovirus B19, influenza, CMV and Epstein-Barr virus, according to a later analysis. According to a later analysis, most CMV-associated TCR beta chains appeared to be HLA-restricted, and the HLA associations seemed to be driven largely by CMV exposure. Correlated functional status among segregating V segments might be attributable to linkage disequilibrium, but an unknown experimental factor could not be ruled out. A further reported finding was that TCR beta sequences accurately predicted the HLA-A and HLA-B alleles for most subjects in the first cohort. Because HLA typing was missing for some donors at each locus, association tests included only the typed subset. Compared with the roughly 720-donor mean, donors in an Asian-associated ancestry cluster had fewer N-insertions in productive TCRs, according to a later genetic analysis. Most TCR sequences were observed very rarely across donors, whereas some public TCRs were present in many individuals. Because counts were too low, roughly 16 rarely observed V segments, including chromosome 9 orphons, were left out of the earlier analysis of some 600 of the donors. In a later analysis, HLA-associated TCR beta chains showed more clonal expansion and lower generation probabilities than non-associated chains that were equally common. The 87-base-pair reads could not distinguish some IMGT-functional V segments, including TRBV6-2 and TRBV6-3, so those segments were excluded. Strong co-occurrence of HLA alleles, especially DR and DQ, made assigning TCR associations to individual alleles difficult. In a later analysis, some 17,000 TCR beta sequences were associated with specific HLA alleles at a false discovery rate of 0.05. Presence/absence analyses assumed roughly uniform sequencing depth across donors, an assumption that may not hold. In vitro tests confirmed that a few of the cytomegalovirus-associated TCR beta chains recognize cytomegalovirus antigens. A cluster of highly shared sequence variants was judged likely to be a technical artifact of the sequencing pipeline. The classifier was reported to diagnose cytomegalovirus status with high specificity and sensitivity in both the original cohort and the validation cohort. This cohort had only TCR beta chains sequenced, and the lack of alpha or paired-chain data limited which features could be detected. An association between a missense DCLRE1C variant and V-gene and J-gene trimming of TCR beta chains was found in a later genetic analysis and replicated in an independent cohort. Broadly in line with IMGT annotations, most TCR beta V segments showed up in productive rearrangements about 87% or about 30% of the time in an earlier analysis of about 500 of the donors. A total of fewer than 200 TCR beta chains were listed by the study as associated with cytomegalovirus. For the cohort, immune exposure information was limited to CMV serostatus.

From its cysteine to its phenylalanine, the CDR3 spans 14 amino acids. The CDR3 DNA has 42 bases and is translated from base 1. V drops 1 base and J drops 4 bases, leaving 10 bases in between. For CDR1 and CDR2, the germline V gene (reference sequence) lists SEHNR and FQNEAQ. The receptor was isolated from a female donor in good health and CMV-seronegative. The rearranged chain carries TRBV7-9 and TRBJ1-1; tentative D gene TRBD1, with 5 bases matching. Sequenced sample: PBMCs. The DNA sequence reads TGTGCCAGCAGCTTAGAGGCCAGGGCCACTGAAGCTTTCTTT. This codes for CASSLEARATEAFF. With the portions outside the CDR3 filled from the reference TRBV7-9 and TRBJ1-1 genes, the complete variable region becomes DTGVSQNPRHKITKRGQNVTFRCDPISEHNRLYWYRQTLGQGPEFLTYFQNEAQLEKSRLLSDRFSAERPKGSFSTLEIQRTEQGDSAMYLCASSLEARATEAFFGQGTRLTVV.